A single sample gave rise to the 2 T cell receptor beta chains below, sequenced in a study of regulatory T cells in long-lasting Graves disease. Arm-PCR of CDR3 regions with iRepertoire HTBI primers generated TCR beta libraries. TCRdb re-called the multiplex PCR reads through MiXCR, storing one row per CDR3 protein. The sample includes roughly 220,000 distinct CDR3 sequences, about a sixth of them seen just once. Time point defined: newly diagnosed GD, antithyroid drugs for less than 3 months. PBMCs were the source of the RNA used for TCR sequencing. Source: peripheral blood mononuclear cells (PBMCs), taken at new diagnosis, from a patient treated with antithyroid drugs. The receptors derive from a female donor with Graves disease.

Many counts were recorded for this clonotype. The V and J genes are TRBV6-1 and TRBJ2-1, with TRBD2 as a possible D gene (5 bases). V lost 0 bases, J lost 3 bases, and 9 bases lay in between. Germline CDR1 reads MNHNS; CDR2 reads SASEGT. The CDR3 is 15 amino acids. DNA of the CDR3: TGTGCCAGCAGTGAAGCGTTAGCGAGCTACAATGAGCAGTTCTTC. Protein sequence: CASSEALASYNEQFF.

This clonotype was seen repeatedly, ten times or more. The V gene is TRBV12-3 or TRBV12-4, the J gene TRBJ1-5; D possibly corresponds to TRBD1 (5 bases). The CDR3 is made up of 14 amino acids. Trimming took 7 bases from V and 0 from J, leaving 10 bases between them. The CDR3: CASNWGVSNQPQHF. The CDR3 DNA is TGTGCCAGCAACTGGGGGGTTAGCAATCAGCCCCAGCATTTT.